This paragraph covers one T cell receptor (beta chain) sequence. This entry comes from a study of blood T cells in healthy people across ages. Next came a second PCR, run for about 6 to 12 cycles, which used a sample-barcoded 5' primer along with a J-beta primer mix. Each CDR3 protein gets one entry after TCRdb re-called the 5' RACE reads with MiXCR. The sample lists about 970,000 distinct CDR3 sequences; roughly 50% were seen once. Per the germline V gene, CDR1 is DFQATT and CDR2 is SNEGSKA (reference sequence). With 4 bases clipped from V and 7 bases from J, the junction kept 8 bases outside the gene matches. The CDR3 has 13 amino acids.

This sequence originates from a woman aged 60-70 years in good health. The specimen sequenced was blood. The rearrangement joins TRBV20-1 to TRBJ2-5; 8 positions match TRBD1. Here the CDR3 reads CSANGQGDGTQYF. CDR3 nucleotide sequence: TGCAGTGCTAATGGACAGGGCGACGGGACCCAGTACTTC.